This T cell receptor beta chain is from a study of T cells in Graves' hyperthyroidism and ophthalmopathy. Study details: Initial diagnosis, before any treatment, was when peripheral blood was collected.

Amplified TCR beta CDR3 regions derived from RNA transcripts. The primer set for the first-round RT-PCR of the TCR CDR3 was HTBI. TCRdb re-analysed the multiplex PCR reads in MiXCR, keeping a single row per CDR3 protein. This table has over 400,000 distinct CDR3 sequences, about 22% appearing once. V was clipped by 5 bases and J by 7 bases, with 15 bases between them. Germline V gene data show CDR1 as MDHEN and CDR2 as SYDVKM. CDR3 length equals 14 residues. The clonotype was recovered from a woman between 70 and 85 years old with Graves' ophthalmopathy. This sequence joins TRBV28 and TRBJ1-5; the D gene is possibly TRBD1 (6 bases). The sample comprised blood. CDR3 nucleotides: TGTGCCAGCAGTGGACACAGGGCAAGCCAGCCCCAGCATTTT. Its protein product is CASSGHRASQPQHF.